This T cell receptor (beta chain) derives from a study of blood T cell repertoires in COVID-19. The authors' processing: Nucleated cell number was recorded as an estimate derived from reference gene primer amplification. Sequenced by immunoSEQ multiplex PCR; TCRdb stores in-frame clones only, minus some. D and trimming were read from the DNA, whereas the V and J calls and clone size are those reported in that table. The repertoire holds some 200,000 clones, roughly 80% seen once, with about 6% in the top ten. The CDR3 has 16 amino acids. J was trimmed by 0 bases and V by 4 bases; bases with no gene match: 3. Per germline, CDR1 LNHDA and CDR2 SQIVND (reference sequence).

The chain joins TRBV19 to TRBJ2-3; 11 positions agree with TRBD2. The source is a woman aged 40 to 50 with acute or convalescent COVID-19. The sequencing input was peripheral blood. The CDR3 protein is CASSTGLAVSTDTQYF. The CDR3, as DNA: TGTGCCAGTAGTACGGGACTAGCGGTTAGCACAGATACGCAGTATTTT.